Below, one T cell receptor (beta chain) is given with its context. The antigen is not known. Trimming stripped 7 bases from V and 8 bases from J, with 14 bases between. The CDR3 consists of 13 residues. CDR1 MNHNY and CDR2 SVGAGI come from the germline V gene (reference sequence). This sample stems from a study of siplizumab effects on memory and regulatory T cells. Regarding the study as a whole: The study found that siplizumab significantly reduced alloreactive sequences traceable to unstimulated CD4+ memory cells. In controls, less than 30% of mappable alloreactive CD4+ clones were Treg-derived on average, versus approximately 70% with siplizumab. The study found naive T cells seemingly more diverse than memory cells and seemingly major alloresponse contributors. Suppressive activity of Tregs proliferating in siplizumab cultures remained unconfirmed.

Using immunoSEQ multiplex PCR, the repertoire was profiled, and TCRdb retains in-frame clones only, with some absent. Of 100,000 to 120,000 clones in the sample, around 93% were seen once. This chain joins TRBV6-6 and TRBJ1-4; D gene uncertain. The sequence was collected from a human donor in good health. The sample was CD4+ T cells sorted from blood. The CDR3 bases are TGTGCCAGCAAAATAGTGTTTTCGGAAAAACTGTTTTTT. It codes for CASKIVFSEKLFF.